Reported below is one TCR beta chain. Antigen unknown. The assay was immunoSEQ multiplex PCR, and TCRdb's table has in-frame clones only and misses some. The sample yields some 1.5 million clones, 95% to 99% seen once. These data belong to a study of shared clonotypes between healthy human individuals. Study-level findings and limits: Sampling covered nothing but blood. Tissue TCR repertoires likely differ from those found in blood. Large depth notwithstanding, sorted-subset sequencing proved incomplete by rarefaction. It was observed that roughly 5.5% of naive CD4 clonotypes were shared across several donors.

V dropped 1 base and J dropped 7 bases, with 10 bases sitting between them. The CDR3 runs to 14 residues. Germline V gene lookup returns CDR1 MGHRA and CDR2 YSYEKL. The source of this sequence is a young man in good health. This chain links TRBV4-1 with TRBJ2-2; no firm D call. Sequencing input: naive CD4+ T cells sorted from blood. Subset noted: CD45RA+ positively selected. CDR3 nucleotide sequence: TGCGCCAGCAGCCAAGGACTCTGGGGCGGGGAGCTGTTTTTT. Amino acid sequence: CASSQGLWGGELFF.